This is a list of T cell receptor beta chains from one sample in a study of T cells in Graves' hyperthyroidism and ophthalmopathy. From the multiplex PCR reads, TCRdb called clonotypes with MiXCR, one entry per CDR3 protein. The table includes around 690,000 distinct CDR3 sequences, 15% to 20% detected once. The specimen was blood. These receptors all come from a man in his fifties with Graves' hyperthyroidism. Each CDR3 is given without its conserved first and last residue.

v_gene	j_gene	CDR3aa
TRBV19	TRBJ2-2	ASTPLLRGPGVTGELF
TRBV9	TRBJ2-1	ASRPQGAGNEQF
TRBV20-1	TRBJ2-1	SAKPSLGVGQF
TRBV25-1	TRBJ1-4	ASKGRFNEKLF
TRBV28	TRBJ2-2	ASSPPTLLNTGELF
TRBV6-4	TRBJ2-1	ASGNVWIARCSYNEQF
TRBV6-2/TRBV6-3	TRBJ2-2	ASSYSSYTGELF
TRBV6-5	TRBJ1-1	ASSYSTGLNAEAF
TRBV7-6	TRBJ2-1	ASSTRAGAYNEQF
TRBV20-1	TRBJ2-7	SAKGLAVYKQY
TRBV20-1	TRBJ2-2	SARATSPELF
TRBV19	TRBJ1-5	ASSFLRDGPNQPQH
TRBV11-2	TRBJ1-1	ASSFGGSNTEAF
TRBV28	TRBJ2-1	ASSGLADLKYEQF
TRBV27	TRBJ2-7	ASRDRGISYEQY
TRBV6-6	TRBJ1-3	ASSYSSGFSGNTIY
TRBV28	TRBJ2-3	ASYAGTNTDTQY
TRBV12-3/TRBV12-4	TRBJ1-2	ASSQRRGSYGYT